This record covers a single T cell receptor beta chain. Its specificity is not known. Sequenced patients had shown CD8+CD57+ cell expansion by flow cytometry. All participating patients were living with severe acquired aplastic anemia. These data belong to a study of CD8+CD57+ T cells in acquired aplastic anemia. Looking at the study overall: DNA per sorted CD4+ or CD8+ sample ranged roughly 0.19 to 30 ug, averaging 3.2 ug. Points from the study as a whole: Patients and controls shared over 25 CD8+ CDR3 sequences. The CD8+ Simpson's diversity of patients and controls was not significantly different.

Profiling that covered TCR beta VDJ and CDR3 relied on genomic DNA as its template. TCRdb called the reads again in MiXCR, with one record for every CDR3 protein. The sample carries roughly 250,000 distinct CDR3 sequences, around 82% recorded once. The V end lost 5 bases, the J end lost 3 bases, and 14 bases lay between the germline ends. The germline gives CDR1 SGHTA, CDR2 FQGNSA. This CDR3 has 14 amino acids. The sample taken for sequencing was sorted CD4+, CD8+, or CD8+CD57+ T cells (not recorded which) from PBMCs. This sequence joins TRBV7-2 and TRBJ2-7, with D possibly being TRBD2 (6 bases). The TCR originated in a human donor with aplastic anemia. The CDR3 DNA follows: TGTGCCAGCAGCCAGGGACTCGATATCTACGAGCAGTACTTC. Protein: CASSQGLDIYEQYF. The full variable domain, rest sourced from reference TRBV7-2 and TRBJ2-7, is GAGVSQSPSNKVTEKGKDVELRCDPISGHTALYWYRQSLGQGLEFLIYFQGNSAPDKSGLPSDRFSAERTGGSVSTLTIQRTQQEDSAVYLCASSQGLDIYEQYFGPGTRLTVT.